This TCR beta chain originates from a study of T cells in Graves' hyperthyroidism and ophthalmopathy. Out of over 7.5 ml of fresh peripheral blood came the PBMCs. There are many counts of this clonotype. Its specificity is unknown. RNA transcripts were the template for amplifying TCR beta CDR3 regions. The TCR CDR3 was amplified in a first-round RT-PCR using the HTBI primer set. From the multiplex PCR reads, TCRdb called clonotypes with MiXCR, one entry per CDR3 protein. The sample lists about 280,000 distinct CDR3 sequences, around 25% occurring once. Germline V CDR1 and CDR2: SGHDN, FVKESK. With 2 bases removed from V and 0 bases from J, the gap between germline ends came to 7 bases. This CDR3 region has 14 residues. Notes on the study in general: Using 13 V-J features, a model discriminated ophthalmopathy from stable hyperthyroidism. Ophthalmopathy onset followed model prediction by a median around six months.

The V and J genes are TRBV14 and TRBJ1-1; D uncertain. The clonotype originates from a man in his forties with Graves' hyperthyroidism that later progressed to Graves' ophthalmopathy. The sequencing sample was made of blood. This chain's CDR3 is CASSQQVLNTEAFF. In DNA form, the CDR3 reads TGTGCCAGCAGCCAACAGGTCCTGAACACTGAAGCTTTCTTT.